The clone carrying this T cell receptor (beta chain) has ten or more counts. The data were taken from a study of T cells in Graves' hyperthyroidism and ophthalmopathy. RNA transcripts provided the source from which TCR beta CDR3 regions were amplified. The TCR CDR3 first-round RT-PCR relied on the HTBI primer set. TCRdb redid the calling of the multiplex PCR reads with MiXCR, one entry per CDR3 protein. This table holds about 600,000 distinct CDR3 sequences, approximately 15% found once. The sequencing input was blood. The source is a woman aged 18-29 years with Graves' ophthalmopathy.

CDR3 protein: CASGEVDYGYTF. The CDR3, as DNA: TGTGCCTCGGGTGAGGTTGACTATGGCTACACCTTC. This chain uses TRBV30 with TRBJ1-2, with D hard to call. This CDR3 is 12 amino acids long. Germline CDR1 is GTSNPN and CDR2 is SVGIG (reference sequence). Deletions cut 7 bases from V and 3 bases from J, with 12 bases between.